The 12 T cell receptor beta chains below come from one sample, sequenced in a study of T cell repertoires in cytomegalovirus infection. TCRdb ran MiXCR on the reads and lists one entry per CDR3 protein. The data contain around 47,000 distinct CDR3 sequences, around 19% of them singletons. Their specific antigens are unknown. The material sequenced was CD8+ T cells from cultured PBMCs, taken from culture after CMV antigen stimulation. Receptors were obtained from a human donor in good health (CMV status not recorded). Some clones in this sample may be carry-over from other donors' samples.

This clonotype has a handful of counts. The chain recombines TRBV6-5 with TRBJ1-2; a possible D gene is TRBD1 (6 bases). Germline V gene sequence: CDR1 MNHEY, CDR2 SVGAGI. The CDR3 spans 15 residues. The V end lost 2 bases, the J end lost 7 bases, and 17 bases lay between the germline ends. This CDR3 reads CASSYTVTGIAGYTF. The DNA for the CDR3 is TGTGCCAGCAGTTACACAGTGACAGGCATCGCTGGCTACACCTTC.

This chain joins TRBV7-9 and TRBJ2-1, with D unresolved. This CDR3 spans 12 amino acids. Germline V gene data show CDR1 as SEHNR and CDR2 as FQNEAQ (reference sequence). Trimming pared 2 bases from V and 4 bases from J, leaving 3 bases between. The DNA of the CDR3 is TGTGCCAGCAGCTTAACTTACAATGAGCAGTTCTTC. Its translation is CASSLTYNEQFF.

In DNA, the CDR3 is TGTGCCAGCAGCCTGACAGGCTCTCGCACAGATACGCAGTATTTT. This codes for CASSLTGSRTDTQYF. The rearrangement links TRBV7-2 to TRBJ2-3; D is possibly TRBD1 (6 bases). Germline-derived CDR1 and CDR2 are SGHTA and FQGNSA. The CDR3 spans 15 residues. V lost 5 bases and J 1 base, leaving 13 bases between the germline ends.

This clonotype was recorded a few times. The chain joins TRBV7-9 to TRBJ1-1; the match to TRBD1 covers 9 bases. This CDR3 has 15 amino acids. V lost 4 bases to trimming and J lost 5 bases; unmatched junction nucleotides: 8. CDR1 is SEHNR, CDR2 FQNEAQ, per germline (reference sequence). In DNA, the CDR3 is TGTGCCAGCAGCTCAGAAAGGACAGGGGAGACTGAAGCTTTCTTT. It codes for CASSSERTGETEAFF.

The J gene is TRBJ2-7, the V gene TRBV20-1; no reliable D call. The germline V gene has CDR1 DFQATT and CDR2 SNEGSKA (reference sequence). V was shortened by 3 bases and J by 0 bases, with 18 bases between the two germline ends. This CDR3 contains 16 residues. As DNA, the CDR3 is TGCAGTGCTAGTGCGGTCCGGAACTTCCCCTCCTACGAGCAGTACTTC. It specifies CSASAVRNFPSYEQYF.

The rearrangement joins TRBV2 to TRBJ2-2, with TRBD2 identical over 7 bases. V dropped 6 bases and J dropped 5; count of bases not matched to a gene: 9. Germline CDR1 reads SNHLY; CDR2 reads FYNNEI. The CDR3 length is 15 residues. CDR3 nucleotides: TGTGCCAGCAGCCCTAGGCTAGCGGCGACCGGGGAGCTGTTTTTT. This translates into CASSPRLAATGELFF.

DNA for the CDR3: TGCGCCAGCAGCCAAGATAGGGGACAGGTCCCCTACGAGCAGTACTTC. Its protein is CASSQDRGQVPYEQYF. This chain uses TRBV4-1 with TRBJ2-7, with TRBD1 matching over 8 bases. The CDR3 length is 16 residues. Trimming cost V 0 bases and J 2 bases; bases outside gene matches: 6. Looked up from germline, CDR1 is MGHRA and CDR2 is YSYEKL.

This clonotype showed up just a few times. V is TRBV7-2 and J is TRBJ2-7; possible D gene TRBD1, 6 bases. There are 15 residues in the CDR3. Trimming shortened V by 2 bases and J by 1 base, and 12 bases separated the two germline ends. CDR1 is SGHTA and CDR2 is FQGNSA in the germline V gene. CDR3 loop: CASSLIRTVSYEQYF. The CDR3 DNA sequence: TGTGCCAGCAGCTTAATTAGGACAGTTTCCTACGAGCAGTACTTC.

This clonotype was seen only a few times. This rearrangement joins TRBV7-2 to TRBJ1-2, with D unclear. The germline V gene encodes CDR1 SGHTA and CDR2 FQGNSA. V dropped 10 bases and J dropped 6 bases, with 12 bases sitting between them. This CDR3 comprises 11 residues. The CDR3 loop is CATSRVDGYTF. CDR3 DNA: TGTGCCACCTCTAGGGTGGATGGCTACACCTTC.

The V gene is TRBV6-4, the J gene TRBJ2-7; D is ambiguous. The CDR3 extends over 13 amino acids. V was trimmed by 2 bases and J by 1 base, leaving 6 bases between them. The germline gives CDR1 MRHNA, CDR2 SNTAGT. The CDR3 DNA reads as TGTGCCAGCAGTGACGGCAGGTCCTACGAGCAGTACTTC. Its translation is CASSDGRSYEQYF.

The table lists this clonotype with a few counts. The chain employs TRBV6-2 or TRBV6-3 and TRBJ2-2; no reliable D call. Germline V gives CDR1 MNHEY, CDR2 SVGEGT. V lost 2 bases, J lost 1 base, and 8 bases lay in between. There are 15 residues in the CDR3. This chain's CDR3 is CASSYPGKNTGELFF. CDR3 nucleotide sequence: TGTGCCAGCAGTTACCCTGGCAAGAACACCGGGGAGCTGTTTTTT.

In its sample, this clonotype was seen a few times. The gene calls are TRBV6-5 and TRBJ2-5; 7 positions match TRBD2. The V segment lost 0 bases and the J segment 5 bases; nucleotides outside the gene matches: 3. This CDR3 spans 14 amino acids. Germline assignment: CDR1 MNHEY and CDR2 SVGAGI. The CDR3 reads CASSYSLGGETQYF. For the CDR3, the DNA is TGTGCCAGCAGTTACTCGCTGGGGGGGGAGACCCAGTACTTC.